This T cell receptor beta chain was documented in a study of CXCR3-negative and CXCR3-positive naive CD8 T cells. UMI-labeled TRB cDNA libraries were prepared by 5' RACE. Using the 5' RACE reads, TCRdb records one entry per CDR3 protein without DNA. The listing records approximately 8,100 distinct CDR3 sequences. Measured by frequency, this clonotype is medium-sized (0.01 to 0.1%). The CDR3 consists of 16 residues. Sequencing was carried out using naive CXCR3- CD8+ T cells from blood. Subset reported: CD45RO-CCR7+CD27+CD95- naive CD8+ T cells lacking CXCR3 (TNR3-). The chain has TRBV12-3 or TRBV12-4 and TRBJ1-2; checking the TCRdb D call of TRBD1 is not possible without DNA. This receptor was obtained from a human donor in good health. Some clones in this sample may be carry-over from other donors' samples. CDR3 protein: CASSFLPPTVPYGYTF.